This T cell receptor (beta chain) appears in the sequencing data of a study of blood T cell repertoires in COVID-19. The ends lost 6 bases at V and 2 bases at J; junction bases unmatched: 5. The germline V gene has CDR1 SGHNT and CDR2 YENEEA. CDR3 size: 15 residues. The protocol was immunoSEQ multiplex PCR, while the TCRdb copy is restricted to in-frame clones and leaves out a portion. The sample lists some 510,000 clones, roughly 90% occurring once. Donors were grouped by their self-reported clinical history. The specimen was PBMCs or T cells enriched from blood (not recorded which). The chain employs TRBV11-3 and TRBJ1-3, with 9 bases that match TRBD1. This TCR was recovered from a woman aged 40 to 50 who had recovered from COVID-19. The CDR3 is CASRSTGGAGNTIYF. CDR3 nucleotides: TGTGCCAGCAGGAGTACAGGGGGCGCTGGAAACACCATATATTTT.